One sample yielded the 7 T cell receptor beta chains listed below, sequenced in a study of T-cell memory formation after mild COVID-19. TCRdb analysed the 5' RACE reads with MiXCR anew, one entry per CDR3 protein. The sample contains 300,000 to 350,000 distinct CDR3 sequences, roughly 13% of which appear only once. Specimen: PBMCs or a T cell subset sorted from them (not recorded which). The source is a man aged 18 to 35 who had mild COVID-19 (a few samples of this study predate the infection). Cell type and time point are not known.

In this sample, this clonotype turned up a few times. The chain is built from TRBV20-1 and TRBJ2-3; 11 bases match TRBD2. The CDR3 has 14 amino acids. CDR1 is DFQATT and CDR2 is SNEGSKA in the germline V gene (reference sequence). Trimming removed 4 bases from V and 6 bases from J; junction bases left unmatched: 6. The DNA of the CDR3 is TGCAGTGCTACCTCTAGCGGGGGGAGGGATACGCAGTATTTT. Protein: CSATSSGGRDTQYF.

This chain uses TRBV7-2 with TRBJ1-3, with D maybe TRBD1 (5 bases). This CDR3 spans 15 amino acids. The germline CDR1 and CDR2 sequences are SGHTA and FQGNSA. V was clipped by 4 bases and J by 3 bases, with 13 bases between them. CDR3 loop: CASSWGRGSGNTIYF. For the CDR3, the DNA is TGTGCCAGCAGCTGGGGACGGGGGAGTGGAAACACCATATATTTT.

This clonotype appeared a few times. The chain carries TRBV5-6 and TRBJ2-1; D gene unclear. V lost 2 bases to trimming and J lost 5 bases, with 11 bases between them. This CDR3 has 14 amino acids. In germline, CDR1 is SGHDT, CDR2 YYEEEE. The CDR3 loop is CASSFGTAHNEQFF. The CDR3 DNA follows: TGTGCCAGCAGCTTCGGAACAGCCCACAATGAGCAGTTCTTC.

J is TRBJ2-1 and V is TRBV28; the D call may be TRBD1 or TRBD2 (6 bases each). V was clipped by 5 bases and J by 5 bases, with 10 bases between them. The germline gives CDR1 MDHEN, CDR2 SYDVKM. The CDR3 sequence is 13 residues long. This chain's CDR3 is CASSEGGNNEQFF. The CDR3 DNA follows: TGTGCCAGCAGTGAGGGGGGAAACAATGAGCAGTTCTTC.

This clonotype was counted only a few times. J is TRBJ1-5 and V is TRBV18, with D possibly TRBD1 on 6 matching bases. Germline CDR1 KGHSH, CDR2 LQKENI. The CDR3 sequence is 15 residues long. Trimming left V 2 bases short and J 5 bases short, with 13 bases between. The CDR3 DNA follows: TGTGCCAGCTCACCAGGCGGGGGGGGCTATCAGCCCCAGCATTTT. This sequence encodes CASSPGGGGYQPQHF.

This clonotype was seen a single time. The chain links TRBV3-1 to TRBJ2-2; the match to TRBD2 covers 10 bases. Germline loops: CDR1 LGHDT, CDR2 YNNKEL (reference sequence). The ends lost 7 bases at V and 5 bases at J; junction bases unmatched: 16. The CDR3 is 18 amino acids. CDR3 region: CASKRAAGGPGGTGELFF. CDR3 coding DNA: TGTGCCAGCAAACGGGCAGCGGGGGGGCCGGGAGGAACCGGGGAGCTGTTTTTT.

At least ten counts were recorded for this clonotype. The V gene is TRBV9, the J gene TRBJ2-3, with 8 bases fitting TRBD1. V shed 3 bases and J 2 bases; nucleotides not matched to a gene: 2. Germline lookup yields CDR1 SGDLS and CDR2 YYNGEE. The CDR3 runs 14 residues. This CDR3 is CASSEDRDTDTQYF. The CDR3 region has the DNA TGTGCCAGCAGCGAGGACAGGGACACAGATACGCAGTATTTT.